This entry describes one T cell receptor beta chain. The target antigen is unknown. Other DNA variants within this sample encode the same CDR3. This entry belongs to a study of cytomegalovirus exposure and HLA in healthy donors. Study results and caveats: Immune exposure information available was restricted to CMV serostatus. Many donors shared some public TCRs, even though most TCR sequences were rare. Differences between HLA loci emerged in a later analysis of TCR association rates, with DRB1 most and HLA-C fewest. Being indistinguishable, some V segments were excluded, TRBV6-2 and TRBV6-3 among them.

Germline CDR1 SNHLY, CDR2 FYNNEI. The CDR3 spans 15 residues. J was trimmed by 4 bases and V by 4 bases; bases with no gene match: 4. Use of 60 Vbeta and 13 Jbeta primers characterized the PCR. The data were produced by immunoSEQ multiplex PCR, yet TCRdb's version contains in-frame clones alone and is incomplete. The top ten hold nearly 6% of the sample, which has hundreds of thousands of clones, roughly 82% seen once. The TCR originated in a man between 35 and 55 years old in good health and CMV-seropositive. V is TRBV2 and J is TRBJ2-6; the match to TRBD1 covers 7 bases. What was sequenced was PBMCs. CDR3 sequence (DNA): TGTGCCAGCAGTGGACAGGGAGCCGGGGCCAACGTCCTGACTTTC. It yields the protein CASSGQGAGANVLTF.